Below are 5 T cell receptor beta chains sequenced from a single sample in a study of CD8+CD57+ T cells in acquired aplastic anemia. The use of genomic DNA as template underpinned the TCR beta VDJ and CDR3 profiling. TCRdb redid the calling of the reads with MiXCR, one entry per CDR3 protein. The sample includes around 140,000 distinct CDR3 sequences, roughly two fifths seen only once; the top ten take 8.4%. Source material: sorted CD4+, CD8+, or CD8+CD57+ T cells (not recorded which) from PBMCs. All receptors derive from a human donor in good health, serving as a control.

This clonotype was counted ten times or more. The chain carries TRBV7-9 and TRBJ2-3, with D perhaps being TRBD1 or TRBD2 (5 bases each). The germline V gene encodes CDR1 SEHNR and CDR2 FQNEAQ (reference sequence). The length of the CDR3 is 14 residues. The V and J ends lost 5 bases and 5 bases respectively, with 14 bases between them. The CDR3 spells CASSPRTGGDTQYF. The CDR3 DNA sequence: TGTGCCAGCAGCCCCCGGACTGGGGGAGATACGCAGTATTTT. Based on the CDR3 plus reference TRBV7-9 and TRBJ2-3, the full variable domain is DTGVSQNPRHKITKRGQNVTFRCDPISEHNRLYWYRQTLGQGPEFLTYFQNEAQLEKSRLLSDRFSAERPKGSFSTLEIQRTEQGDSAMYLCASSPRTGGDTQYFGPGTRLTVL.

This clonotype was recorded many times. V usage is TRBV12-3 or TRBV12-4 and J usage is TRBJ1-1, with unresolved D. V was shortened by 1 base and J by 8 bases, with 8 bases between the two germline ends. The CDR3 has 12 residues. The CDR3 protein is CASSLVGREAFF. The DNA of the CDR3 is TGTGCCAGCAGTTTAGTTGGGAGAGAAGCTTTCTTT.

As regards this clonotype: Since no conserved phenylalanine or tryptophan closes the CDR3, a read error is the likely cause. The CDR3 coding sequence is TGTGCCAGCAGCTTAGGCATGGCCCGTAGCTCCTACAATGAGCAGTTCCTC. It is translated as CASSLGMARSSYNEQFL. V gene TRBV13 combines with J gene TRBJ2-1; unclear D gene. The V gene lost 0 bases and the J gene lost 0 bases, with 12 bases spanning the gap. The CDR3 totals 17 residues. The germline CDR1 and CDR2 sequences are PRHDT and FYEKMQ (reference sequence).

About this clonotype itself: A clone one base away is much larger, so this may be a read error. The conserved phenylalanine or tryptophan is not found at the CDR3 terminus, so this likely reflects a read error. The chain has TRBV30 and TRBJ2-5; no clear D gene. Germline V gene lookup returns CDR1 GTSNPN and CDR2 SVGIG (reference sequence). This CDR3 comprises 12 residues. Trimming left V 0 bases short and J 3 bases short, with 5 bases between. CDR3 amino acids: CAWSVQKETQYL. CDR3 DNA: TGTGCCTGGAGTGTACAGAAAGAGACCCAGTACCTC.

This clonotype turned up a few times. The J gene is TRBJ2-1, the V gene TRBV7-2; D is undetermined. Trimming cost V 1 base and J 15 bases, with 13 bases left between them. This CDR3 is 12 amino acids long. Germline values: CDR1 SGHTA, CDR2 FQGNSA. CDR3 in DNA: TGTGCCAGCAGCTTAGATTCAGTGGGAATGTTCTTC. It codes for CASSLDSVGMFF.